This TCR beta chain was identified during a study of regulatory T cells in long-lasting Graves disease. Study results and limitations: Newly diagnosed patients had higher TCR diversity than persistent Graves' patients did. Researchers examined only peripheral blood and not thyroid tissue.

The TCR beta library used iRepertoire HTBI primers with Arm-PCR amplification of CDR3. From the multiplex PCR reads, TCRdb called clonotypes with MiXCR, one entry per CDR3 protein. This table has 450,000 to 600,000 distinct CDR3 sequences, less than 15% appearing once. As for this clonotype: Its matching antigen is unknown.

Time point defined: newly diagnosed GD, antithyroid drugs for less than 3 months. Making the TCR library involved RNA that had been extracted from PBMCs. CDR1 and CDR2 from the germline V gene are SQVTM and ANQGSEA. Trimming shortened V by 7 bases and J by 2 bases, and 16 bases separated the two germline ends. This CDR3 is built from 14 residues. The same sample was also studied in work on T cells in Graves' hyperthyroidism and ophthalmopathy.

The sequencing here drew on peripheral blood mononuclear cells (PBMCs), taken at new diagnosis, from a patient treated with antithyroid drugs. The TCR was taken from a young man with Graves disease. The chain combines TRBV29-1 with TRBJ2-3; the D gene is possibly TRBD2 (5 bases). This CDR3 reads CSDRIAWATDTQYF. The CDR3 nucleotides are TGCAGCGATCGCATAGCGTGGGCCACAGATACGCAGTATTTT.